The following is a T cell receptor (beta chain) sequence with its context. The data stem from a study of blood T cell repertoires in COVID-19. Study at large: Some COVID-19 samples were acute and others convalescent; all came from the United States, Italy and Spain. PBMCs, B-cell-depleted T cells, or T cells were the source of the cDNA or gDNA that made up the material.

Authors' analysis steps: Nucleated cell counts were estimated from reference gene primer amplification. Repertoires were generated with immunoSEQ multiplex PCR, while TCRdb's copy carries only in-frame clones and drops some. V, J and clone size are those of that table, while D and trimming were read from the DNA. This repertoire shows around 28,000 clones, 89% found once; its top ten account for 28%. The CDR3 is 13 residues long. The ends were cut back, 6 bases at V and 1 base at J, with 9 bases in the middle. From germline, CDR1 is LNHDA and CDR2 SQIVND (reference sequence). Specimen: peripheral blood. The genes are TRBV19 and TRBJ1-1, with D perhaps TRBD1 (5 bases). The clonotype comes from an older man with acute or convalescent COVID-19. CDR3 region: CASSNTGNTEAFF. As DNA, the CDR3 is TGTGCCAGTAGCAACACAGGGAACACTGAAGCTTTCTTT.